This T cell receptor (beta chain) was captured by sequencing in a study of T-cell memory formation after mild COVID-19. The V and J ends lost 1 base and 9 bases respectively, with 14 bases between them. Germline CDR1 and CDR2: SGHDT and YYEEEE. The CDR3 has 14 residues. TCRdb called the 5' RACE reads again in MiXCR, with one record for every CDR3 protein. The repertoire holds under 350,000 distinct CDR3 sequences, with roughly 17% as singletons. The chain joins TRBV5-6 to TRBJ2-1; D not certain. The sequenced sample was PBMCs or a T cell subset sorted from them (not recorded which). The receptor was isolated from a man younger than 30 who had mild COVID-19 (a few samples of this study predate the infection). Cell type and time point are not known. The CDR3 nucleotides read TGTGCCAGCAGCTTGCAGCTGGGTCAAGGTGAGCAGTTCTTC. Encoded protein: CASSLQLGQGEQFF.